Shown below are 10 T cell receptor beta chains from a single sample sequenced in a study of identical twins (dated by TCRdb to 2016 to 2017). Libraries were prepared through 5' RACE. Sequencing was performed on an Illumina HiSeq 2000. In TCRdb, the public reads were trimmed at Q25 with fastp and aligned with MiXCR, with productive beta chains retained. Here each entry gathers all rows of one CDR3 protein and keeps the most common genes and DNA. The sample table lists approximately 500,000 distinct CDR3 sequences, 20% to 25% of them with a count of one. Approximately 2.9% of the sample lies in the top ten. The data also belong to a second study, concerning T cells expressing NK-cell markers.

Material for sequencing was CD4+ T cells sorted from blood. The receptors stem from a woman aged 18-35 years in good health.

J is TRBJ2-5 and V is TRBV20-1; no reliable D call. CDR1 DFQATT and CDR2 SNEGSKA come from the germline V gene (reference sequence). The CDR3 is made up of 11 amino acids. The V gene lost 3 bases and the J gene lost 5 bases, with 7 bases spanning the gap. The CDR3 DNA follows: TGCAGTGCTAGGGGAAGGGAGACCCAGTACTTC. Translated, it gives CSARGRETQYF.

This chain links TRBV6-1 with TRBJ2-2, with no clear D. V lost 7 bases to trimming and J lost 0 bases, with 9 bases between them. CDR1 is MNHNS and CDR2 is SASEGT in the germline V gene. CDR3 length: 14 residues. The CDR3 loop is CASILTANTGELFF. The DNA for the CDR3 is TGTGCCAGCATTCTGACTGCGAACACCGGGGAGCTGTTTTTT.

This clonotype was seen a few times. The chain has TRBV10-3 and TRBJ2-1; TRBD2 matches 10 bases. With 7 bases clipped from V and 8 bases from J, the junction kept 11 bases outside the gene matches. Germline CDR1 ENHRY, CDR2 SYGVKD. The length of the CDR3 is 15 residues. The CDR3 here is CAIISERGGIDEQFF. The DNA for the CDR3 is TGTGCCATCATATCCGAGCGGGGGGGCATCGATGAGCAGTTCTTC.

The rearrangement joins TRBV15 to TRBJ2-1; 11 bases fit TRBD2. CDR1 LNHNV and CDR2 YYDKDF come from the germline V gene (reference sequence). The CDR3 totals 15 residues. Germline trimming cut 4 bases from V and 4 bases from J; bases unmatched to any gene: 3. The CDR3 loop is CATSTGTSGYNEQFF. As DNA, the CDR3 is TGTGCCACCAGCACCGGGACTAGCGGATACAATGAGCAGTTCTTC.

This sequence joins TRBV11-2 and TRBJ1-1, with D perhaps TRBD1 (6 bases). Germline CDR1 reads SGHAT; CDR2 reads FQNNGV. Trimming removed 11 bases at V and 3 bases at J, with 16 bases between. The CDR3 is 13 residues long. The chain's CDR3 is CAGGQGRDTEAFF. The CDR3 DNA reads TGTGCCGGGGGTCAGGGGCGGGACACTGAAGCTTTCTTT.

This clonotype was detected a few times. The junction departs from the called germline gene at one end, perhaps through a read error. V and J are TRBV7-2 and TRBJ2-5, with unresolved D. The CDR3 loop spans 12 amino acids. The V gene's germline CDR1 is SGHTA and CDR2 FQGNSA. CDR3 loop: CASSLFPSPFSF. Written as DNA, the CDR3 is TGTGCCAGCAGCTTATTTCCTAGTCCCTTCAGCTTC.

The chain recombines TRBV18 with TRBJ2-3, with 8 bases lining up with TRBD1. The CDR3 length is 14 residues. Looked up from germline, CDR1 is KGHSH and CDR2 is LQKENI. Trimming took 3 bases from V and 8 from J; bases not matched to a gene: 7. The CDR3 nucleotides read TGTGCCAGCTCACCCCGGTGGACAGGGTCTACGCAGTATTTT. It codes for CASSPRWTGSTQYF.

The chain recombines TRBV7-2 with TRBJ2-1; 10 nucleotides match TRBD2. The trim removed 5 bases at V and 9 bases at J, leaving 10 bases unmatched. The germline V gene has CDR1 SGHTA and CDR2 FQGNSA. The CDR3 runs to 15 residues. The CDR3 sequence is CASSNSGLAVGEQFF. The CDR3, as DNA: TGTGCCAGCAGCAACTCCGGACTAGCGGTAGGTGAGCAGTTCTTC.

The chain couples TRBV12-3 or TRBV12-4 to TRBJ2-3; D may match TRBD1 or TRBD2 (6 bases each). Trimming pared 10 bases from V and 0 bases from J, leaving 14 bases between. This CDR3 spans 14 amino acids. The CDR3 is CATRGGFSTDTQYF. The CDR3, as DNA: TGTGCCACCAGAGGGGGGTTTAGCACAGATACGCAGTATTTT.

The chain couples TRBV12-3 or TRBV12-4 to TRBJ1-1; D not resolved. The germline V and J ends were trimmed by 3 bases and 1 base, with 9 bases remaining between them. CDR3 size: 14 residues. This chain's CDR3 is CASSFRQANTEAFF. The CDR3 bases are TGTGCCAGCAGTTTTAGGCAGGCGAACACTGAAGCTTTCTTT.